This TCR beta chain was recovered during a study of molecular identifiers for immune sequencing clone quantification. Study context: Four of five RNA aliquots from approximately 20,000 or 100,000 naive CD8 T cells were sequenced.

TCRdb reprocessed the PCR reads with MiXCR, giving one entry per CDR3 protein. The table records over 550,000 distinct CDR3 sequences, about 25% of them present only once. There are many counts of this clonotype. Per germline, CDR1 LGHNA and CDR2 YSLEER. The CDR3 extends over 15 amino acids. Trimming removed 4 bases at V and 8 bases at J, with 17 bases between. The rearrangement joins TRBV4-3 to TRBJ1-4, with a tentative D call TRBD1 (6 bases). The TCR was taken from a human donor in good health. Some libraries in this study had Jurkat cell RNA spiked in. Sequenced: naive CD8+ T cells from blood, with Jurkat cell RNA spiked in. The subset was: FACS-sorted CD8+CD4-CCR7+CD45RA+ naive T cells. CDR3 DNA sequence: TGCGCCAGCAGCCCAGGAACAGGGTACGGAGAAAAACTGTTTTTT. As protein: CASSPGTGYGEKLFF.